These T cell receptor beta chains were read from a single sample in a study of CD8+CD57+ T cells in acquired aplastic anemia. Via MiXCR, TCRdb re-called the reads, giving one row per CDR3 protein. The sample includes just over 400,000 distinct CDR3 sequences, 60% to 80% of them seen just once. Sequenced: sorted CD4+, CD8+, or CD8+CD57+ T cells (not recorded which) from PBMCs. These receptor sequences come from a human donor in good health, serving as a control. Each CDR3 is given with its conserved first and last residue. The D gene is left open where the match is weak. Only some rows state a clone size, as once, few, many or a class for expanded clones.

NA	few	TRBJ2-3	TRBV14	TGTGCCAGCAGCCAAGTAGTGAATACGCAGTATTTT	CASSQVVNTQYF
NA	NA	TRBJ1-2	TRBV7-3	NA	CAASSQTSVYFCAIKGQGNGYTF
NA	NA	TRBJ2-7	TRBV7-2	TGTGCCAGCAGCTTGAAGGGATCGCAGCCCCAGCAGTATTTC	CASSLKGSQPQQYF
TRBD2	NA	TRBJ2-3	TRBV12-3/TRBV12-4	TGTGCCAGCAGCGAAGTGCGGGGGGCAACAGATACGCAGTATTTT	CASSEVRGATDTQYF
NA	NA	TRBJ2-5	TRBV15	TGTGCCACCTCGATAAACAGGGTGGGAGAGACCCAGTACTTC	CATSINRVGETQYF
NA	NA	TRBJ1-1	TRBV20-1	TGCAGCGCGACGCGGGGGGGACGGTGGAAGATCGGAGCTTTCTTT	CSATRGGRWKIGAFF
NA	few	TRBJ1-3	TRBV7-2	TGTGCCAGCAGCTTAGACGAGCCTCCGAGGGATTTT	CASSLDEPPRDF
NA	NA	TRBJ2-5	TRBV12-3/TRBV12-4	TGTGCCAGCACCCGGGGGGCTCAAGAGACCCAGTACTTC	CASTRGAQETQYF
NA	many	TRBJ2-7	TRBV12-3/TRBV12-4	TGTGCCAGCAGATTTACGGACATTATCGAGCAGTACTTC	CASRFTDIIEQYF
NA	NA	TRBJ2-5	TRBV5-6	TGTGCCAGCAGCTTGAAGGCGACCCAGTACTTC	CASSLKATQYF
TRBD1	NA	TRBJ1-2	TRBV5-4	TGTGCCAGCAGCCTACAGGGGGTGGATGGCTACACCTTC	CASSLQGVDGYTF
NA	NA	TRBJ1-4	TRBV7-3	TGTGCCAGCAGCTTACAGGTTAACACTGAAGCATTACTTTTTTTT	CASSLQVNTEALLFF
NA	once	TRBJ2-7	TRBV7-2	TGTGCCAGCAGACGGAACACTGGGGCGACTTACGAGCAGTACTTC	CASRRNTGATYEQYF
NA	NA	TRBJ1-5	TRBV20-1	TGCAGTGCTAGAGAAGCGGACGGGGGCAGTCAGCCCCAGCATTTT	CSAREADGGSQPQHF
NA	NA	TRBJ1-1	TRBV15	TGTGCCACCAGCAGAGTAGGGACGGGGTGGTCTGAAGCTTTCTTT	CATSRVGTGWSEAFF
TRBD2	NA	TRBJ2-3	TRBV7-8	TGTGCCAGCAGCCTCCGGACTAGCGGGGCAGATACGCAGTATTTT	CASSLRTSGADTQYF
NA	NA	TRBJ2-7	TRBV11-2	TGTGCCAGCGTCGACGAAGAGACGCGGGATGACGAGCAGTACTTC	CASVDEETRDDEQYF
NA	NA	TRBJ2-5	TRBV15	TGTGCCACCAGTAGCCTGGGCAGGGAGCTGGCCCAGTACTTC	CATSSLGRELAQYF
NA	many	TRBJ2-4	TRBV7-2	TGTGCCAGCAGCGTACCCGGAGTAGGGGTAGCCAAAAACATTCAGTACTTC	CASSVPGVGVAKNIQYF
NA	once	TRBJ2-7	TRBV15	TGTGCCAGCAGCTGTTCTCCCGGCGTGTACGAGGAGAACTTC	CASSCSPGVYEENF
TRBD1	NA	TRBJ1-3	TRBV10-3	TGTGCCAGCAGTGCAGGGGGCAACGGAAACACCAAATACTTT	CASSAGGNGNTKYF
NA	NA	TRBJ2-7	TRBV7-9	TGTGCCAGCAGCATTAAGGGGACGGGCGCCGATGAGCAGTACTTC	CASSIKGTGADEQYF
TRBD1	NA	TRBJ2-5	TRBV5-1	TGCGCCAGCAGCACACAGGGGAAGGAGACCCAGTACTTC	CASSTQGKETQYF